The subject of this entry is one T cell receptor beta chain. These data are taken from a study of blood T cell repertoires in COVID-19. Study-level background: Researchers got acute and convalescent COVID-19 samples from the United States, Italy and Spain. The analysed material was cDNA or gDNA that came from T cells, B-cell-depleted T cells, or PBMCs.

Study processing details: Reference gene primer amplification yielded estimated nucleated cell counts. TCRdb keeps only in-frame clones here, not all; method: immunoSEQ multiplex PCR. That table furnishes V, J and clone size, whereas the DNA furnished D and trimming. This table holds 150,000 or so clones, 65% to 85% found once. Germline CDR1 and CDR2: SGHRS and YFSETQ. Trimming removed 7 bases at V and 5 bases at J, with 18 bases between. This CDR3 is 14 amino acids long. The V call is TRBV5-1, the J call TRBJ1-2; weak D call: TRBD1 (5 bases). The TCR comes from an older woman with acute or convalescent COVID-19. Sequenced: peripheral blood. CDR3 residues: CASSAQGGGYGYTF. The CDR3 nucleotides read TGCGCCAGCTCGGCGCAGGGTGGAGGGTATGGCTACACCTTC.